Listed below are T cell receptor beta chains from one sample, sequenced in a study of blood T cell repertoires in COVID-19. This table comes from immunoSEQ multiplex PCR, and its TCRdb copy is limited to in-frame clones, with some not included. The table lists under 250,000 clones, roughly 83% of them singletons. Sequencing was performed on peripheral blood. The receptors were sampled from a woman aged 80 or over with COVID-19, enrolled during active disease. Both conserved end residues are part of each CDR3. Fields, in order: clone size, V gene, J gene, D gene, CDR3 protein, CDR3 DNA. D genes are given only for firm matches. Clone size is shown for a subset of rows, as once, few, many or a class of expanded clone.

-,TRBV14,TRBJ2-1,-,CASSPYRFRGGSGSILHNEQFF,TGTGCCAGCAGCCCCTATCGATTTAGGGGAGGATCCGGGTCCATTTTGCACAATGAGCAGTTCTTC
-,TRBV2,TRBJ1-4,-,CASSRSGTNEKLFF,TGTGCCAGCAGTCGCAGCGGGACTAATGAAAAACTGTTTTTT
-,TRBV3-1/TRBV3-2,TRBJ1-2,-,CASSPGVGGYTF,TGTGCCAGCAGCCCGGGGGTGGGAGGCTACACCTTC
-,TRBV5-1,TRBJ2-2,TRBD1,CASSQGVTGELFF,TGCGCCAGCAGCCAGGGGGTAACCGGGGAGCTGTTTTTT
-,TRBV6-5,TRBJ1-6,TRBD1,CASSWEDRGRSPLHF,TGTGCCAGCAGTTGGGAGGACAGGGGGCGATCACCCCTCCACTTT
-,TRBV9,TRBJ2-3,TRBD2,CASSTRGGSTDTQYF,TGTGCCAGCAGCACGCGGGGGGGGAGCACAGATACGCAGTATTTT
-,TRBV24-1,TRBJ1-5,-,CATSDKQGSQPQHF,TGTGCCACCAGTGATAAACAGGGAAGTCAGCCCCAGCATTTT
once,TRBV28,TRBJ1-1,-,CASSLWGTGPFREAFF,TGTGCCAGCAGTTTATGGGGTACAGGCCCTTTCAGAGAAGCTTTCTTT
few,TRBV5-1,TRBJ2-5,TRBD2,CASSSTSGGGETQYF,TGCGCCAGCAGCTCGACTAGCGGGGGAGGTGAGACCCAGTACTTC
once,TRBV5-6,TRBJ2-7,TRBD2,CASSLLAGAYEQYF,TGTGCCAGCAGCTTGCTAGCGGGGGCCTACGAGCAGTACTTC
-,TRBV6-5,TRBJ2-1,TRBD2,CASRNSAGGSQFF,TGTGCCAGCAGAAACTCAGCGGGGGGCTCGCAGTTCTTC
-,TRBV6-5,TRBJ2-3,TRBD2,CASSPPGLVTDTQYF,TGTGCCAGCAGTCCACCGGGACTAGTCACAGATACGCAGTATTTT
-,TRBV24-1,TRBJ1-2,TRBD1,CATSAGTGYGYTF,TGTGCCACCAGTGCCGGGACAGGTTATGGCTACACCTTC
-,TRBV28,TRBJ1-2,-,CASSTFLRAGYGYTF,TGTGCCAGCAGTACTTTTCTCAGGGCTGGCTATGGCTACACCTTC
-,TRBV18,TRBJ1-3,-,CASSPSQGRRGNTIYF,TGTGCCAGCTCACCCTCGCAGGGCCGGCGGGGAAACACCATATATTTT
-,TRBV7-3,TRBJ1-1,-,CASSLGTNTEAFF,TGTGCCAGCAGCCTAGGAACGAACACTGAAGCTTTCTTT
-,TRBV30,TRBJ2-3,TRBD2,CAWTPGLAGGSDTQYF,TGTGCCTGGACTCCCGGACTAGCGGGGGGGTCAGATACGCAGTATTTT
-,TRBV5-1,TRBJ1-2,-,CASSFERGSYGYTF,TGCGCCAGCAGCTTTGAAAGGGGCTCTTATGGCTACACCTTC
-,TRBV20-1,TRBJ2-2,TRBD2,CSASDSGKNTGELFF,TGCAGTGCTAGTGATAGCGGGAAGAACACCGGGGAGCTGTTTTTT
few,TRBV28,TRBJ1-2,TRBD1,CASSLVAPQGPLSYGYTF,TGTGCCAGCAGTTTGGTCGCCCCACAGGGGCCCCTTTCCTATGGCTACACCTTC
-,TRBV6-2/TRBV6-3,TRBJ1-5,TRBD1,CASSSYRGQQPQHF,TGTGCCAGCAGTTCATACAGGGGGCAGCAGCCCCAGCATTTT
-,TRBV30,TRBJ1-4,-,CAWSRPNEKLFF,TGTGCCTGGAGCAGGCCAAATGAAAAACTGTTTTTT
-,TRBV9,TRBJ2-7,-,CASSLWSGEQYF,TGTGCCAGCAGCCTCTGGAGCGGCGAGCAGTACTTC
-,TRBV6-2/TRBV6-3,TRBJ1-1,-,CASSGQTGNTEAFF,TGTGCCAGCAGTGGCCAGACAGGGAACACTGAAGCTTTCTTT
-,TRBV6-1,TRBJ1-2,-,CASSEGGRYGYTF,TGTGCCAGCAGTGAAGGGGGCCGCTATGGCTACACCTTC
-,TRBV14,TRBJ1-6,-,CASSQAGYNSPLHF,TGTGCCAGCAGCCAAGCAGGGTATAATTCACCCCTCCACTTT
-,TRBV3-1/TRBV3-2,TRBJ1-4,TRBD1,CASSNRGRPSGAEKLFF,TGTGCCAGCAGCAACAGGGGGCGACCTAGCGGGGCTGAAAAACTGTTTTTT
-,TRBV28,TRBJ1-3,-,CASSEPGYSGNTIYF,TGTGCCAGCAGCGAGCCGGGATACTCTGGAAACACCATATATTTT
-,TRBV7-2,TRBJ1-1,-,CASSFSDRNTEAFF,TGTGCCAGCAGCTTCTCTGACAGAAACACTGAAGCTTTCTTT
-,TRBV10-3,TRBJ2-5,-,CAISGGQQETQYF,TGTGCCATCAGTGGAGGACAGCAAGAGACCCAGTACTTC
-,TRBV6-5,TRBJ1-2,TRBD1,CASKQDRVLGGYTF,TGTGCCAGCAAACAAGACAGGGTTCTAGGTGGCTACACCTTC
-,TRBV6-6,TRBJ2-1,-,CASSGTGFRDEQFF,TGTGCCAGCAGCGGAACAGGGTTTCGCGATGAGCAGTTCTTC
-,TRBV5-1,TRBJ1-4,-,CASSTRTASTEKLFF,TGCGCCAGCAGCACGCGGACAGCAAGTACAGAAAAACTGTTTTTT
-,TRBV24-1,TRBJ1-4,-,CATSDAGASSTGEKLFF,TGTGCCACCAGTGACGCAGGGGCCAGTTCAACAGGGGAAAAACTGTTTTTT
few,TRBV3-1/TRBV3-2,TRBJ1-6,-,CASSQDSQFSPLHF,TGTGCCAGCAGCCAAGATTCGCAGTTTTCACCCCTCCACTTT
once,TRBV19,TRBJ1-6,-,CASNVGDINSPLHF,TGTGCCAGTAACGTCGGAGATATTAATTCACCCCTCCACTTT
-,TRBV6-5,TRBJ2-5,TRBD2,CASRRLAGRQETQYF,TGTGCCAGCAGGAGACTAGCGGGGAGACAAGAGACCCAGTACTTC
-,TRBV18,TRBJ1-1,-,CASSPRSGDGTEAFF,TGTGCCAGCTCACCTAGGTCAGGGGATGGCACTGAAGCTTTCTTT
-,TRBV9,TRBJ2-1,-,CASSAQHLGGNEQFF,TGTGCCAGCAGCGCCCAACACCTCGGCGGCAATGAGCAGTTCTTC
-,TRBV10-1,TRBJ2-1,TRBD1,CASSESGGKVTGDNEQFF,TGCGCCAGCAGTGAGTCCGGAGGTAAGGTGACAGGGGATAATGAGCAGTTCTTC
-,TRBV6-5,TRBJ1-5,TRBD1,CASRDRLNQPQHF,TGTGCCAGCCGGGACAGACTTAATCAGCCCCAGCATTTT
-,TRBV18,TRBJ1-2,-,CASSPRQVGRVVDYGYTF,TGTGCCAGCTCACCACGCCAGGTTGGCAGGGTGGTTGACTATGGCTACACCTTC
-,TRBV28,TRBJ1-1,-,CASVESGVLGGTEAFF,TGTGCCAGCGTCGAAAGCGGTGTGTTGGGGGGCACTGAAGCTTTCTTT
-,TRBV3-1/TRBV3-2,TRBJ1-1,-,CASSQAGGGTEAFF,TGTGCCAGCAGCCAAGCGGGGGGAGGCACTGAAGCTTTCTTT
-,TRBV7-2,TRBJ2-1,-,CASSLDGGRAYNEQFF,TGTGCCAGCAGCTTAGACGGGGGGCGCGCCTACAATGAGCAGTTCTTC
few,TRBV4-2,TRBJ1-1,-,CASSQDYSPEAFF,TGTGCCAGCAGCCAAGATTACTCCCCTGAAGCTTTCTTT
-,TRBV7-2,TRBJ2-7,TRBD1,CASSKDRGGGEQYF,TGTGCCAGCAGCAAAGACAGGGGGGGCGGCGAGCAGTACTTC
-,TRBV5-1,TRBJ1-4,TRBD1,CASSRSLTGASGDNEKLFF,TGCGCCAGCAGCCGCTCCCTGACAGGGGCGTCTGGCGATAATGAAAAACTGTTTTTT
-,TRBV9,TRBJ2-5,TRBD2,CASSGGTSGGRQETQYF,TGTGCCAGCAGCGGAGGGACTAGCGGGGGGAGACAAGAGACCCAGTACTTC
once,TRBV7-2,TRBJ1-1,-,CASTQNVSPFAEAFF,TGTGCCAGCACACAAAACGTAAGTCCCTTTGCTGAAGCTTTCTTT
few,TRBV12-3/TRBV12-4,TRBJ2-1,-,CASTLGAGQFF,TGTGCCAGCACCCTGGGGGCAGGGCAGTTCTTC
-,TRBV19,TRBJ1-5,-,CASTPPGTPGGSNQPQHF,TGTGCCAGTACCCCTCCCGGGACACCCGGGGGGAGCAATCAGCCCCAGCATTTT
-,TRBV12-3/TRBV12-4,TRBJ1-2,-,CASSLDRLAF,TGTGCCAGCAGTTTAGACAGGTTGGCCTTC
once,TRBV7-8,TRBJ1-1,TRBD1,CASSFSQGANGEAFF,TGTGCCAGCAGCTTCTCACAGGGGGCGAACGGTGAAGCTTTCTTT
-,TRBV19,TRBJ2-3,-,CASSIVPGGGQYF,TGTGCCAGTAGTATCGTACCAGGGGGAGGGCAGTATTTT
-,TRBV7-9,TRBJ2-2,TRBD1,CASSLRQVDRDTGELFF,TGTGCCAGCAGCCTACGACAGGTTGACAGGGACACCGGGGAGCTGTTTTTT
-,TRBV19,TRBJ1-2,TRBD1,CASSGPGTGIRTF,TGTGCCAGTAGTGGGCCCGGGACAGGGATCCGCACCTTC
-,TRBV11-2,TRBJ1-2,-,CASSLAGGGSGYTF,TGTGCCAGCAGCCTCGCGGGGGGGGGCTCTGGCTACACCTTC
-,TRBV19,TRBJ1-5,-,CASSIGISNQPQHF,TGTGCCAGTAGTATCGGGATTAGCAATCAGCCCCAGCATTTT